A single sample gave rise to the 27 T cell receptor beta chains below, sequenced in a study of blood T cell repertoires in COVID-19 (TCRdb year 2020). The library came from the immunoSEQ multiplex PCR assay. Held by TCRdb, this immuneACCESS table contains in-frame sequences only and omits some clones. Under half of the omission traces to an unresolved V gene where checked; the cause of the rest is unknown. Within this sample are approximately 210,000 clones, with 84% of them counted one time only. About 7.3% of the sample belongs to the ten largest clones. What was sequenced was peripheral blood. The receptors shown here come from a woman in her forties or fifties with active or convalescent COVID-19.

The chain couples TRBV10-3 to TRBJ2-7; D might be TRBD2 (5 bases). The CDR3 runs 12 residues. V lost 3 bases and J lost 5, with 8 bases in between. Germline CDR1 and CDR2: ENHRY and SYGVKD. The CDR3 coding sequence is TGTGCCATCAGTGATGAGGGCGACGAGCAGTACTTC. This codes for CAISDEGDEQYF.

This chain connects TRBV4-1 to TRBJ1-2, with a weak D call TRBD1 (6 bases). This CDR3 comprises 13 residues. Trimming left V 1 base short and J 4 bases short, with 7 bases between. In germline, CDR1 is MGHRA, CDR2 YSYEKL. The CDR3 DNA reads TGCGCCAGCAGCCAAGGGGGGCCCTATGGCTACACCTTC. Protein sequence: CASSQGGPYGYTF.

The J gene is TRBJ2-2, the V gene TRBV2, with a weak D call TRBD2 (6 bases). Germline lookup yields CDR1 SNHLY and CDR2 FYNNEI. Trimming stripped 6 bases from V and 4 bases from J, with 15 bases between. This CDR3 spans 15 amino acids. In DNA, the CDR3 is TGTGCCAGCAGGGGCGGAGGGCCGGGCACCGGGGAGCTGTTTTTT. Translation: CASRGGGPGTGELFF.

V and J are TRBV28 and TRBJ1-2, with a tentative D call TRBD1 (5 bases). Germline V CDR1 and CDR2: MDHEN, SYDVKM. V was clipped by 4 bases and J by 2 bases, with 8 bases between them. The CDR3 is 13 amino acids. The CDR3 loop reads CASSSGGNYGYTF. CDR3 DNA sequence: TGTGCCAGCAGTTCCGGGGGAAACTATGGCTACACCTTC.

This clone appeared a single time. The V and J genes are TRBV19 and TRBJ2-3; unclear D gene. The germline gives CDR1 LNHDA, CDR2 SQIVND (reference sequence). The CDR3 totals 13 residues. V dropped 2 bases and J dropped 1 base, with 4 bases sitting between them. CDR3: CASSIQGTDTQYF. The DNA for the CDR3 is TGTGCCAGTAGTATACAGGGCACAGATACGCAGTATTTT.

This clone was picked up one time. The CDR3 nucleotides read TGCGCCAGCAGCTTGGAGTGGGGCACTGGGGCCAACGTCCTGACTTTC. Translated: CASSLEWGTGANVLTF. The chain carries TRBV5-1 and TRBJ2-6, with a weak D call TRBD1 (5 bases). The CDR3 length is 16 residues. The ends were cut back, 0 bases at V and 2 bases at J, with 9 bases in the middle. Germline V gene lookup returns CDR1 SGHRS and CDR2 YFSETQ.

The chain has TRBV27 and TRBJ2-2; the D gene is possibly TRBD1 (5 bases). This CDR3 region has 15 residues. V lost 3 bases, J lost 5 bases, and 13 bases lay in between. CDR1 is MNHEY and CDR2 is SMNVEV in the germline V gene (reference sequence). This chain's CDR3 is CASSFQGWGTGELFF. In DNA, the CDR3 is TGTGCCAGCAGTTTTCAGGGATGGGGAACCGGGGAGCTGTTTTTT.

The chain recombines TRBV6-1 with TRBJ2-7; D is unclear. This CDR3 has 12 amino acids. V shed 3 bases and J shed 6 bases, with 9 bases lying between them. Per the germline V gene, CDR1 is MNHNS and CDR2 is SASEGT. Here the CDR3 DNA reads TGTGCCAGCAGTGATGTGGCTCGCGAGCAGTACGTC. This gives the protein CASSDVAREQYV.

Only one count was recorded for this clone. J is TRBJ2-3 and V is TRBV18, with D possibly TRBD1 on 6 matching bases. Trimming removed 1 base at V and 7 bases at J, with 15 bases between. Germline CDR1 is KGHSH and CDR2 is LQKENI. This CDR3 comprises 15 residues. CDR3: CASSPLSQGYHTQYF. The CDR3 DNA follows: TGTGCCAGCTCACCACTGTCGCAGGGGTATCATACGCAGTATTTT. The complete variable domain, with remaining parts taken from reference TRBV18 and TRBJ2-3, reads NAGVMQNPRHLVRRRGQEARLRCSPMKGHSHVYWYRQLPEEGLKFMVYLQKENIIDESGMPKERFSAEFPKEGPSILRIQQVVRGDSAAYFCASSPLSQGYHTQYFGPGTRLTVL.

The chain couples TRBV27 to TRBJ1-1, with 10 bases matching TRBD1. The CDR3 contains 15 residues. The V gene's germline CDR1 is MNHEY and CDR2 SMNVEV (reference sequence). J was trimmed by 7 bases and V by 6 bases; bases with no gene match: 11. CDR3 in DNA: TGTGCCAGCAGATACCGGGACAGGGGCATCTTTGAAGCTTTCTTT. Translating it yields CASRYRDRGIFEAFF.

The chain joins TRBV28 to TRBJ2-3; 13 nucleotides agree with TRBD2. V gave up 6 bases and J gave up 3 bases; unmatched junction bases: 9. This CDR3 contains 17 residues. The germline V gene encodes CDR1 MDHEN and CDR2 SYDVKM. Here the CDR3 DNA reads TGTGCCAGCAGGTTACCCCTGACTAGCGGGAGGACAGATACGCAGTATTTT. Translated: CASRLPLTSGRTDTQYF.

V usage is TRBV10-1 and J usage is TRBJ2-5, with 10 nucleotides matching TRBD1. Germline lookup yields CDR1 WNHNN and CDR2 SYGVQD (reference sequence). This CDR3 spans 14 amino acids. V lost 4 bases to trimming and J lost 4 bases; unmatched junction nucleotides: 3. DNA for the CDR3: TGCGCCAGCAGTGGGACAGGGGGGATAGAGACCCAGTACTTC. Its protein product is CASSGTGGIETQYF.

This clone came up once. This rearrangement joins TRBV28 to TRBJ1-1; 8 bases map to TRBD1. This CDR3 comprises 16 residues. Germline CDR1 is MDHEN and CDR2 is SYDVKM. V lost 6 bases, J lost 3 bases, and 12 bases stayed unmatched. CDR3 protein: CASSRPGTGRDTEAFF. Written as DNA, the CDR3 is TGTGCCAGCAGCCGCCCGGGGACAGGTCGGGACACTGAAGCTTTCTTT.

In its sample, this clone was seen once. V usage is TRBV20-1 and J usage is TRBJ1-1, with 11 bases identical to TRBD1. This CDR3 is 12 amino acids long. J gave up 8 bases and V 3 bases, and 2 bases lay outside the gene matches. Germline values: CDR1 DFQATT, CDR2 SNEGSKA (reference sequence). CDR3 protein: CSASGTGGEAFF. Written as DNA, the CDR3 is TGCAGTGCTAGTGGGACAGGGGGGGAAGCTTTCTTT.

V gene TRBV28 combines with J gene TRBJ2-2; 8 bases match TRBD2. The CDR3 spans 15 residues. Germline CDR1 and CDR2: MDHEN and SYDVKM. The V segment lost 6 bases and the J segment 5 bases; nucleotides outside the gene matches: 8. The CDR3 loop reads CASSLGERETGELFF. CDR3 nucleotides: TGTGCCAGCAGCCTCGGCGAGCGGGAGACCGGGGAGCTGTTTTTT.

The chain recombines TRBV27 with TRBJ1-3, with 7 bases identical to TRBD1. The length of the CDR3 is 13 residues. The trim removed 6 bases at V and 5 bases at J, leaving 4 bases unmatched. CDR1 is MNHEY, CDR2 SMNVEV, per germline (reference sequence). For the CDR3, the DNA is TGTGCCAGCAGAGCGACAGGGAGAAACACCATATATTTT. Protein sequence: CASRATGRNTIYF.

The V and J genes are TRBV5-6 and TRBJ2-5; 9 nucleotides match TRBD2. With V trimmed by 0 bases and J by 5 bases, 8 bases remained unmatched. This CDR3 has 16 residues. Germline CDR1 SGHDT, CDR2 YYEEEE. The CDR3 region is CASSLVGLAGRETQYF. The CDR3 DNA reads TGTGCCAGCAGCTTGGTAGGGCTAGCGGGAAGGGAGACCCAGTACTTC. Filled out from reference TRBV5-6 and TRBJ2-5, the complete variable domain reads DAGVTQSPTHLIKTRGQQVTLRCSPKSGHDTVSWYQQALGQGPQFIFQYYEEEERQRGNFPDRFSGHQFPNYSSELNVNALLLGDSALYLCASSLVGLAGRETQYFGPGTRLLVL.

J is TRBJ2-3 and V is TRBV5-1; D may be TRBD1 (5 bases). The V end lost 2 bases, the J end lost 1 base, and 11 bases lay between the germline ends. Germline CDR1 is SGHRS and CDR2 is YFSETQ. The CDR3 spans 15 residues. DNA of the CDR3: TGCGCCAGCAGCTTTAGGGGTTTGGGCACAGATACGCAGTATTTT. Residues: CASSFRGLGTDTQYF.

The rearrangement uses TRBV5-1 and TRBJ1-6; D might be TRBD1 (5 bases). Trimming took 4 bases from V and 6 from J, leaving 14 bases between them. CDR1 SGHRS and CDR2 YFSETQ come from the germline V gene. The CDR3 contains 15 residues. The CDR3 loop reads CASSPFGGTNSPLHF. The CDR3 DNA reads as TGCGCCAGCAGCCCGTTTGGGGGGACTAATTCACCCCTCCACTTT.

The chain couples TRBV7-9 to TRBJ2-5; 11 bases line up with TRBD2. The V gene's germline CDR1 is SEHNR and CDR2 FQNEAQ (reference sequence). CDR3 length equals 15 residues. The V and J ends lost 5 bases and 2 bases, in that order; junction bases with no gene match: 4. In DNA form, the CDR3 reads TGTGCCAGCAGCCGCCTAGCGGGGGGACAAGAGACCCAGTACTTC. Translation: CASSRLAGGQETQYF.

V and J are TRBV4-1 and TRBJ2-1, with a weak D call TRBD1 (5 bases). Trimming stripped 1 base from V and 0 bases from J, with 10 bases between. This CDR3 has 16 residues. Germline assignment: CDR1 MGHRA and CDR2 YSYEKL. The CDR3 is CASSQVGASSYNEQFF. The CDR3 nucleotides are TGCGCCAGCAGCCAAGTTGGGGCCAGCTCCTACAATGAGCAGTTCTTC.

Only one count was recorded for this clone. The V gene is TRBV5-1, the J gene TRBJ2-3, with D possibly TRBD1 on 6 matching bases. The CDR3 sequence is 13 residues long. V was shortened by 6 bases and J by 5 bases, with 13 bases between the two germline ends. Germline V gives CDR1 SGHRS, CDR2 YFSETQ. Here the CDR3 reads CASNAGAGDTQYF. For the CDR3, the DNA is TGCGCCAGCAACGCAGGGGCTGGAGATACGCAGTATTTT.

The chain recombines TRBV28 with TRBJ2-3; 8 positions agree with TRBD2. The CDR3 is made up of 13 amino acids. The V and J ends lost 8 bases and 6 bases, in that order; junction bases with no gene match: 7. CDR1 and CDR2 from the germline V gene are MDHEN and SYDVKM. CDR3 in amino acids: CASRGGSYDTQYF. CDR3 bases: TGTGCCAGCCGGGGGGGGTCATACGATACGCAGTATTTT.

CDR3 bases: TGTGCCATCAAACGGACAGGGAAGGACACTGAAGCTTTCTTT. Amino acids: CAIKRTGKDTEAFF. This chain connects TRBV10-3 to TRBJ1-1, with TRBD1 matching 8 bases. Trimming cost V 7 bases and J 3 bases; bases outside gene matches: 7. Germline values: CDR1 ENHRY, CDR2 SYGVKD. CDR3 length: 14 amino acids.

This chain connects TRBV24-1 to TRBJ1-4, with a weak D call TRBD1 (6 bases). Trimming stripped 7 bases from V and 8 bases from J, with 19 bases between. The CDR3 loop spans 15 amino acids. Germline CDR1 KGHDR, CDR2 SFDVKD. The CDR3 sequence: CATSAPQGGSEKLFF. The DNA of the CDR3 is TGTGCCACCAGCGCCCCACAGGGAGGGAGCGAAAAACTGTTTTTT.

The V call is TRBV5-1, the J call TRBJ2-2; D call uncertain. V was cut by 0 bases and J by 9 bases, with 9 bases left in between. This CDR3 is 13 amino acids long. Germline V gene sequence: CDR1 SGHRS, CDR2 YFSETQ. In DNA form, the CDR3 reads TGCGCCAGCAGCTTGGTGGTAGCCCGGGAGCTGTTTTTT. This sequence encodes CASSLVVARELFF.

This chain joins TRBV18 and TRBJ2-5, with 14 bases aligning to TRBD2. Trimming cost V 3 bases and J 4 bases; bases outside gene matches: 16. From germline, CDR1 is KGHSH and CDR2 LQKENI. The CDR3 extends over 20 amino acids. DNA of the CDR3: TGTGCCAGCTCACCGCGTGGGACTAGCGGGAGAGGGGGCTCAGGAGAGACCCAGTACTTC. Amino acids: CASSPRGTSGRGGSGETQYF.